This TCR beta chain stems from a study of CD8 T cells in Susac syndrome. Sequencing of TCR beta was carried out in blood CD8+ and CD4+ T cells. The CDR3 length is 16 residues. Germline CDR1 SEHNR, CDR2 FQNEAQ (reference sequence). J gave up 1 base and V 5 bases, and 2 bases lay outside the gene matches. Random hexamers were used to reverse transcribe the RNA input (about 0.5 to 1 ug). By means of immunoSEQ multiplex PCR, TCR beta CDR3 spanning 54 Vbeta and 13 Jbeta underwent amplification. TCRdb reprocessed the immunoSEQ multiplex PCR reads via MiXCR and lists one record per CDR3 protein. The data contain some 180,000 distinct CDR3 sequences, about 95% of them singletons.

The TCR sequence derives from a human donor in good health. The rearrangement links TRBV7-9 to TRBJ2-5; 15 positions match TRBD2. Sequencing was done on a sample of CD4+ T cells from PBMCs. CDR3 loop: CASSKGLAGGQETQYF. As DNA, the CDR3 is TGTGCCAGCAGCAAGGGACTAGCGGGAGGCCAAGAGACCCAGTACTTC.